The 2 T cell receptor beta chains given below trace back to one sample, sequenced in a study of shared clonotypes between healthy human individuals. The protocol was immunoSEQ multiplex PCR, while the TCRdb copy is restricted to in-frame clones and leaves out a portion. The data hold about 770,000 clones, with just under 75% observed a single time. Sequencing used memory CD4+ T cells sorted from blood. Subset in this sample: CD45RA-negative fraction. These receptors were taken from a woman aged 25-40 years in good health.

This rearrangement joins TRBV29-1 to TRBJ2-4; D is ambiguous. CDR3 length: 15 amino acids. Trimming pared 3 bases from V and 0 bases from J, leaving 12 bases between. Germline values: CDR1 SQVTM, CDR2 ANQGSEA. CDR3 loop: CSVEEFSLAKNIQYF. As DNA, the CDR3 is TGCAGCGTTGAGGAGTTCTCCCTAGCCAAAAACATTCAGTACTTC.

The chain carries TRBV6-1 and TRBJ1-1; tentatively, D is TRBD1 (5 bases). Per germline, CDR1 MNHNS and CDR2 SASEGT. V was shortened by 4 bases and J by 6 bases, with 15 bases between the two germline ends. The CDR3 has 14 amino acids. CDR3 amino acids: CASSVAGGNAEAFF. The CDR3 nucleotides are TGTGCCAGCAGTGTGGCCGGGGGAAACGCTGAAGCTTTCTTT.